This T cell receptor beta chain was recovered during a study of T cell responses to AZD1222 COVID-19 vaccine. This CDR3 spans 18 amino acids. Trimming removed 0 bases at V and 7 bases at J, with 22 bases between. In germline, CDR1 is LNHNV, CDR2 YYDKDF (reference sequence). Using immunoSEQ multiplex PCR, the repertoire was profiled, and TCRdb retains in-frame clones only, with some absent. The sample lists approximately 110,000 clones, around 88% occurring once. The rearrangement uses TRBV15 and TRBJ2-1; maybe TRBD2 (6 bases). The TCR comes from an adult in good health. Here the sequenced sample was peripheral blood, taken on day 0 of AZD1222 vaccination. CDR3 nucleotides: TGTGCCACCAGCAGAGATGTCGATAGCGGACTCACTTGGAATGAGCAGTTCTTC. This codes for CATSRDVDSGLTWNEQFF. The whole variable domain, filled in from reference TRBV15 and TRBJ2-1, reads DAMVIQNPRYQVTQFGKPVTLSCSQTLNHNVMYWYQQKSSQAPKLLFHYYDKDFNNEADTPDNFQSRRPNTSFCFLDIRSPGLGDTAMYLCATSRDVDSGLTWNEQFFGPGTRLTVL.